A single T cell receptor beta chain is shown here with its context. CDR3 size: 16 residues. The germline CDR1 and CDR2 sequences are SGHTA and FQGNSA. This entry is derived from a study of monozygotic twins with inflammatory bowel disease. From its re-call of the 5' RACE reads, TCRdb lists each CDR3 protein once, without DNA. This sample lists over 130,000 distinct CDR3 sequences; its ten largest clones have 2% to 3%. The rearrangement uses TRBV7-2 and TRBJ1-5. Sequences were obtained from blood. The origin of this receptor is a human donor with ulcerative colitis or Crohn's disease, or a healthy co-twin of an affected twin (not recorded which). CDR3 protein: CASSLEYGYSNQPQHF.